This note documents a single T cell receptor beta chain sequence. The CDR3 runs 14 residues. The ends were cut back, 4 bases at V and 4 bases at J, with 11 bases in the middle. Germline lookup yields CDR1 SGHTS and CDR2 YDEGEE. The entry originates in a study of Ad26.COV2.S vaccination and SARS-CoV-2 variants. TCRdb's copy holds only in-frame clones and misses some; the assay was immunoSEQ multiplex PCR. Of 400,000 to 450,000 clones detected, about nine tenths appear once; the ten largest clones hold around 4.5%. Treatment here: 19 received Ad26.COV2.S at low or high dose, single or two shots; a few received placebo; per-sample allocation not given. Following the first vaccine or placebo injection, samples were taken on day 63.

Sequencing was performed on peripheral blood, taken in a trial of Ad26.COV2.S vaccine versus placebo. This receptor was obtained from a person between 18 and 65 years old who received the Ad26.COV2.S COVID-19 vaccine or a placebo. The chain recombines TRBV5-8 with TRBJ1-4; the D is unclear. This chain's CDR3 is CASSRHLGNEKLFF. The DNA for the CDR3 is TGTGCCAGCAGCCGACACCTCGGTAATGAAAAACTGTTTTTT.